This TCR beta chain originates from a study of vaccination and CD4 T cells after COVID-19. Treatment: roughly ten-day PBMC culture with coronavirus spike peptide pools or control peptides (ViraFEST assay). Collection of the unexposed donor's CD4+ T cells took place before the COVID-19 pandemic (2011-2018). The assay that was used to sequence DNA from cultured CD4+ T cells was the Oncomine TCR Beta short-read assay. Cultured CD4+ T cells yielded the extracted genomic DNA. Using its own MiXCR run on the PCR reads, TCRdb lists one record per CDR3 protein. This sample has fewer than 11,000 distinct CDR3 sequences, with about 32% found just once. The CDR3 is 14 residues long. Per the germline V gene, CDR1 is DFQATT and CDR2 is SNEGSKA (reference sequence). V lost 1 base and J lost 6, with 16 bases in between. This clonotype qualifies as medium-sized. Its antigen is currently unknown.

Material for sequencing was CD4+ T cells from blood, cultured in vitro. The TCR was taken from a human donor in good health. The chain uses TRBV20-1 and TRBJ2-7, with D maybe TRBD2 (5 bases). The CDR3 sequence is CSARGGQDRSEQYF. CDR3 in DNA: TGCAGTGCTAGAGGAGGGCAGGATCGGTCCGAGCAGTACTTC.